This T cell receptor beta chain was retrieved from a study of T cell repertoires in cytomegalovirus infection. This clonotype showed up many times. What it binds is not known. TCRdb recomputed calls from the reads with MiXCR, one row per CDR3 protein. This sample carries roughly 920,000 distinct CDR3 sequences, approximately 33% of them seen once, and the ten largest clones take roughly 13%. General study findings and limits: Pooled public TCR beta family frequency picked out CMV carriers with the relevant HLA.

This specimen consisted of cultured CD8+ T cells from PBMCs, obtained from culture after CMV antigen stimulation. This sequence was found in a human donor in good health (CMV status not recorded). Some clones in this sample may be carry-over from other donors' samples.

The DNA of the CDR3 is TGTGCCAGCAGCCCAAACCTGGCCACCTACGAGCAGTACTTC. Its protein is CASSPNLATYEQYF. The chain uses TRBV7-2 and TRBJ2-7; unclear D gene. Germline lookup yields CDR1 SGHTA and CDR2 FQGNSA. The CDR3 is 14 amino acids. Between the trimmed V and J ends, which lost 5 bases and 2 bases, there was a span of 13 bases.